Each of the 26 T cell receptor beta chains below was sequenced from the same sample in a study of CD8+CD57+ T cells in acquired aplastic anemia (dated by TCRdb to the late 2010s). Flow cytometry had shown CD8+CD57+ cell expansion in the patients selected for sequencing. Sequencing relied on an Illumina HiSeq 2000. TCR beta VDJ combination and CDR3 sequence profiling used genomic DNA as the template. TCRdb reprocessed the public reads (quality trimming at Q25 with fastp, clone calling with MiXCR) and kept in-frame beta chains. A single entry per CDR3 protein holds the most common genes and DNA from its merged rows. The sample table contains roughly 180,000 distinct CDR3 sequences; only one count was recorded for roughly three fifths of them. The ten biggest clones cover about two fifths of the sample. The material sequenced was sorted CD4+, CD8+, or CD8+CD57+ T cells (not recorded which) from PBMCs. These TCRs come from a human donor with aplastic anemia.

Regarding this clonotype: One junction end does not reproduce the germline sequence, and a read error may be involved. The chain has TRBV7-3 and TRBJ2-7; 7 bases align to TRBD1. Per the germline V gene, CDR1 is SGHTA and CDR2 is FQGTGA. The CDR3 is 18 residues long. The CDR3 DNA sequence: TGTGCCAACAGCTCATCGGACCTTCGAGGGGGCCTCTCCTACGAGCAGTACTTC. It is translated as CANSSSDLRGGLSYEQYF.

The chain is built from TRBV24-1 and TRBJ1-5; D remains ambiguous. CDR3 length equals 12 residues. Germline CDR1 reads KGHDR; CDR2 reads SFDVKD. Trimming removed 5 bases from V and 7 bases from J, with 8 bases in between. CDR3 coding DNA: TGTGCCACCAGTGGCTCGGGGCAGCCCCAGCATTTT. The encoded protein is CATSGSGQPQHF.

This clonotype was recorded many times. The chain is built from TRBV2 and TRBJ2-6; 8 bases line up with TRBD1. The CDR3 sequence is 16 residues long. CDR1 SNHLY and CDR2 FYNNEI come from the germline V gene. V shed 10 bases, J shed 3 bases, and the junction held 11 bases outside the gene matches. The chain's CDR3 is CATDRGSSGGANVLTF. In DNA, the CDR3 is TGTGCCACCGACAGGGGAAGCTCAGGTGGGGCCAACGTCCTGACTTTC.

V gene TRBV10-3 combines with J gene TRBJ1-1; TRBD1 is a possible D gene (5 bases). Trimming removed 1 base at V and 1 base at J, with 7 bases between. Germline-derived CDR1 and CDR2 are ENHRY and SYGVKD. The CDR3 runs to 14 residues. Here the CDR3 DNA reads TGTGCCATCAGTGAGTTGGGGACGAACACTGAAGCTTTCTTT. Amino acids: CAISELGTNTEAFF.

This clonotype was counted between two and nine times. The rearrangement links TRBV6-5 to TRBJ1-6, with 7 bases matching TRBD1. This CDR3 spans 15 amino acids. The V segment lost 6 bases and the J segment 7 bases; nucleotides outside the gene matches: 9. Germline CDR1 is MNHEY and CDR2 is SVGAGI. CDR3 amino acids: CASRWGQSENSPLHF. The CDR3 nucleotides are TGTGCCAGCAGATGGGGACAGTCCGAAAATTCACCCCTCCACTTT.

V and J are TRBV2 and TRBJ2-3; 8 bases line up with TRBD2. J was trimmed by 1 base and V by 4 bases; bases with no gene match: 7. Germline V gene data show CDR1 as SNHLY and CDR2 as FYNNEI. This CDR3 is built from 16 residues. The CDR3 DNA sequence: TGTGCCAGCAGTGCCATAGCGGGAACTCGCACAGATACGCAGTATTTT. This sequence encodes CASSAIAGTRTDTQYF.

The chain couples TRBV5-1 to TRBJ2-7; the D is unclear. The V and J ends lost 0 bases and 2 bases respectively, with 9 bases between them. Germline V gene lookup returns CDR1 SGHRS and CDR2 YFSETQ. This CDR3 region has 14 residues. CDR3 protein: CASSLGTATYEQYF. Here the CDR3 DNA reads TGCGCCAGCAGCTTGGGCACAGCTACCTACGAGCAGTACTTC.

The genes are TRBV29-1 and TRBJ2-7; D is perhaps TRBD1 or TRBD2 (5 bases each). V lost 5 bases to trimming and J lost 0 bases, with 8 bases between them. CDR3 length: 12 amino acids. Germline V gene lookup returns CDR1 SQVTM and CDR2 ANQGSEA. CDR3 loop: CSVSGTSYEQYF. The DNA of the CDR3 is TGCAGCGTTTCCGGGACCTCCTACGAGCAGTACTTC.

V usage is TRBV2 and J usage is TRBJ2-2; tentatively, D is TRBD2 (5 bases). Trimming stripped 4 bases from V and 11 bases from J, with 8 bases between. The CDR3 consists of 11 residues. The germline gives CDR1 SNHLY, CDR2 FYNNEI. Here the CDR3 reads CASSGGGELFF. CDR3 DNA sequence: TGTGCCAGCAGTGGTGGAGGCGAGCTGTTTTTT.

The chain uses TRBV19 and TRBJ2-5, with TRBD1 as a possible D gene (6 bases). CDR3 size: 13 residues. Trimming pared 6 bases from V and 0 bases from J, leaving 8 bases between. Germline CDR1 LNHDA, CDR2 SQIVND (reference sequence). The CDR3 region is CASSGTHQETQYF. The CDR3 DNA reads TGTGCCAGTAGCGGGACACACCAAGAGACCCAGTACTTC. Drawing the rest from reference TRBV19 and TRBJ2-5, the complete variable domain is DGGITQSPKYLFRKEGQNVTLSCEQNLNHDAMYWYRQDPGQGLRLIYYSQIVNDFQKGDIAEGYSVSREKKESFPLTVTSAQKNPTAFYLCASSGTHQETQYFGPGTRLLVL.

This clonotype was seen a handful of times. V is TRBV15 and J is TRBJ2-7, with unresolved D. Trimming stripped 3 bases from V and 0 bases from J, with 9 bases between. The CDR3 totals 14 residues. Germline-derived CDR1 and CDR2 are LNHNV and YYDKDF (reference sequence). CDR3 sequence: CATSSTESSYEQYF. CDR3 sequence (DNA): TGTGCCACCAGCAGCACGGAGAGCTCCTACGAGCAGTACTTC. Combining the CDR3 with reference TRBV15 and TRBJ2-7 gives the whole variable domain DAMVIQNPRYQVTQFGKPVTLSCSQTLNHNVMYWYQQKSSQAPKLLFHYYDKDFNNEADTPDNFQSRRPNTSFCFLDIRSPGLGDTAMYLCATSSTESSYEQYFGPGTRLTVT.

This chain connects TRBV7-9 to TRBJ2-5; no definite D call. V was trimmed by 1 base and J by 2 bases, leaving 14 bases between them. Germline assignment: CDR1 SEHNR and CDR2 FQNEAQ (reference sequence). The CDR3 is 16 amino acids. The CDR3 here is CASSLDRALGQETQYF. In DNA, the CDR3 is TGTGCCAGCAGCTTAGATCGGGCTTTGGGACAAGAGACCCAGTACTTC.

The chain is built from TRBV9 and TRBJ1-2; possibly TRBD1 for D (6 bases). V was cut by 3 bases and J by 7 bases, with 13 bases left in between. Germline assignment: CDR1 SGDLS and CDR2 YYNGEE. There are 13 residues in the CDR3. As DNA, the CDR3 is TGTGCCAGCAGCGAATTCAACAGGGCTGGCTACACCTTC. Translating gives CASSEFNRAGYTF.

The DNA of the CDR3 is TGTGCCAGCAGCTCTCCGGGACTAGGGATTTACGAGCAGTACTTC. This translates into CASSSPGLGIYEQYF. This rearrangement joins TRBV7-3 to TRBJ2-7; 8 positions match TRBD2. Germline V gives CDR1 SGHTA, CDR2 FQGTGA. The trim removed 4 bases at V and 4 bases at J, leaving 9 bases unmatched. CDR3 length: 15 residues.

A few counts support this clonotype. The CDR3 coding sequence is TGTGCCAGCAGCTTAGAAGCCCGCCCAGCAGATGAAAAACTGTTTTTT. Residues: CASSLEARPADEKLFF. The V and J genes are TRBV7-2 and TRBJ1-4, with D unresolved. CDR3 size: 16 residues. V dropped 1 base and J dropped 6 bases, with 15 bases sitting between them. Germline values: CDR1 SGHTA, CDR2 FQGNSA.

This clonotype has at least ten counts. This chain uses TRBV19 with TRBJ1-2, with 7 bases matching TRBD1. Per the germline V gene, CDR1 is LNHDA and CDR2 is SQIVND (reference sequence). The CDR3 length is 12 residues. The J segment lost 5 bases and the V segment lost 5 bases, leaving 2 bases of the junction unmatched. The CDR3 DNA reads as TGTGCCAGTAGTTCAGGGGGGTATGGCTACACCTTC. It is translated as CASSSGGYGYTF.

This clonotype was found a few times. The junction departs from germline at one end; a sequencing error may be responsible. V usage is TRBV29-1 and J usage is TRBJ1-1; D perhaps matches TRBD1 (5 bases). In germline, CDR1 is SQVTM, CDR2 ANQGSEA. This CDR3 is built from 12 residues. DNA for the CDR3: TGCAGCGTAGAAGGGGAGACCACTGAAGCTTTCTTT. Translated: CSVEGETTEAFF.

This clonotype was detected many times. V usage is TRBV20-1 and J usage is TRBJ2-5; possibly TRBD2 for D (5 bases). V lost 0 bases, J lost 5 bases, and 13 bases lay in between. The CDR3 is made up of 14 amino acids. Germline CDR1 DFQATT, CDR2 SNEGSKA (reference sequence). The CDR3 DNA follows: TGCAGTGCTAGAGATAGGACTTCTTGGGAGACCCAGTACTTC. Protein: CSARDRTSWETQYF.

V gene TRBV20-1 combines with J gene TRBJ2-7; TRBD1 matches 9 bases. J lost 3 bases, V lost 1 base, and 1 base had no gene match. The CDR3 runs to 13 residues. CDR1 is DFQATT and CDR2 is SNEGSKA in the germline V gene (reference sequence). This CDR3 reads CSARGDRDYEQYF. The CDR3 DNA is TGCAGTGCTAGAGGGGACAGGGACTACGAGCAGTACTTC.

The chain employs TRBV7-2 and TRBJ1-2, with D hard to call. CDR3 size: 14 residues. The V gene lost 5 bases and the J gene lost 8 bases, with 18 bases spanning the gap. CDR1 SGHTA and CDR2 FQGNSA come from the germline V gene. The CDR3 DNA reads TGTGCCAGCAGCCAATTGGGCGGGTCGTGGGGCTACACCTTC. Protein product: CASSQLGGSWGYTF.

This clonotype showed up many times. The chain employs TRBV29-1 and TRBJ1-3; TRBD1 aligns across 7 bases. In germline, CDR1 is SQVTM, CDR2 ANQGSEA. This CDR3 contains 15 residues. J lost 1 base, V lost 0 bases, and 3 bases had no gene match. CDR3 loop: CSVEERGLSGNTIYF. The CDR3 DNA sequence: TGCAGCGTTGAAGAGAGGGGGCTTTCTGGAAACACCATATATTTT.

This chain uses TRBV10-1 with TRBJ2-7; TRBD1 might be the D (6 bases). The CDR3 is made up of 14 amino acids. In germline, CDR1 is WNHNN, CDR2 SYGVQD (reference sequence). V dropped 2 bases and J dropped 5 bases, with 13 bases sitting between them. In nucleotides, the CDR3 is TGCGCCAGCAGTGAGAGTTACAGGGCGGACGAGCAGTACTTC. Translated, it gives CASSESYRADEQYF.

The chain links TRBV7-9 to TRBJ2-1, with D possibly being TRBD2 (5 bases). This CDR3 region has 13 residues. CDR1 is SEHNR and CDR2 is FQNEAQ in the germline V gene (reference sequence). Trimming took 5 bases from V and 6 from J, leaving 11 bases between them. The CDR3 DNA follows: TGTGCCAGCAGCGTAGTAACTAGCAATGAGCAGTTCTTC. This sequence encodes CASSVVTSNEQFF.

The chain is built from TRBV10-3 and TRBJ1-4, with 8 bases fitting TRBD1. In germline, CDR1 is ENHRY, CDR2 SYGVKD. CDR3 length: 14 residues. The V segment lost 6 bases and the J segment 3 bases; nucleotides outside the gene matches: 3. The CDR3 DNA sequence: TGTGCCATCAGGCAGGGGGCGGCTAATGAAAAACTGTTTTTT. Its protein product is CAIRQGAANEKLFF.

V is TRBV7-2 and J is TRBJ1-4; D remains ambiguous. The V gene lost 2 bases and the J gene lost 8 bases, with 6 bases spanning the gap. The CDR3 is 12 residues long. Germline CDR1 reads SGHTA; CDR2 reads FQGNSA. This CDR3 reads CASSLMKEKLFF. The CDR3 DNA reads as TGTGCCAGCAGCTTAATGAAAGAAAAACTGTTTTTT. Full variable domain (remainder filled in from reference TRBV7-2 and TRBJ1-4): GAGVSQSPSNKVTEKGKDVELRCDPISGHTALYWYRQSLGQGLEFLIYFQGNSAPDKSGLPSDRFSAERTGGSVSTLTIQRTQQEDSAVYLCASSLMKEKLFFGSGTQLSVL.

The chain combines TRBV15 with TRBJ2-6, with D unresolved. CDR3 length: 15 amino acids. Germline values: CDR1 LNHNV, CDR2 YYDKDF (reference sequence). V gave up 0 bases and J gave up 2 bases, with 5 bases separating them. CDR3 protein: CATSRDRPGANVLTF. The CDR3 bases are TGTGCCACCAGCAGAGACAGGCCTGGGGCCAACGTCCTGACTTTC.